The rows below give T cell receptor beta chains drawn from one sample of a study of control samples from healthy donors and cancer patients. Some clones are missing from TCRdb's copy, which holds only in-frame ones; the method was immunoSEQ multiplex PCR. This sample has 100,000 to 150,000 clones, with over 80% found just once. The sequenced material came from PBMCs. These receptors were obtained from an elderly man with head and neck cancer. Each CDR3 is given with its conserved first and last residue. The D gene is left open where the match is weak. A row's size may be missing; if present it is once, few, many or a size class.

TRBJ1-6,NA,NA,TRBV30,TGTGCCTGTGTAGGGGGGGTCCCCTATAATTCACCCCTCCACTTT,CACVGGVPYNSPLHF
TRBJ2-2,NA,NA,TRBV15,TGTGCCACCAGCAGAGAGATGGTGTGGAACACCGGGGAGCTGTTTTTT,CATSREMVWNTGELFF
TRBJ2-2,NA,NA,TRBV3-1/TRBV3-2,TGTGCCAGCAGCCATCGTCCCGGGGAGCTGTTTTTT,CASSHRPGELFF
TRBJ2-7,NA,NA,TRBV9,TGTGCCAGCAGCGTTGGGCCAGGAGGACCGACAAGCCCCCACGAGCAGTACTTC,CASSVGPGGPTSPHEQYF
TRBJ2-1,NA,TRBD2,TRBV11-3,TGTGCCAGCAGCTTAGGGCGGGGGGATTACAATGAGCAGTTCTTC,CASSLGRGDYNEQFF
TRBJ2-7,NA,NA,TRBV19,TGTGCCAGTAGTGCCGACAGTAGGCAGTACTTC,CASSADSRQYF
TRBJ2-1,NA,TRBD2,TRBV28,TGTGCCAGCAGCCCCTCTGGACTAGCGGGAAGCTCCTACAATGAGCAGTTCTTC,CASSPSGLAGSSYNEQFF
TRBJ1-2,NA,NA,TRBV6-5,TGTGCCAGCAGTTACTCGCTTCAGGCCTCCTATGGCTACACCTTC,CASSYSLQASYGYTF
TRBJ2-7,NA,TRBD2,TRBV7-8,TGTGCCAGCAGCGTTACTAGCGGGGCCGACTCCTACGAGCAGTACTTC,CASSVTSGADSYEQYF
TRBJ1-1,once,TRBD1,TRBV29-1,TGCAGCGTTAGAACAGGGGGGGTGAACACTGAAGCTTTCTTT,CSVRTGGVNTEAFF
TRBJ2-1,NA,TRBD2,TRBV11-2,TGTGCCACCATGTACGAAGCGGGAGGCCCTGACTACAATGAGCAGTTCTTC,CATMYEAGGPDYNEQFF
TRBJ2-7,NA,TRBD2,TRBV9,TGTGCCAGCAGCGTAGGGGGGACTAGCGCCGACGAGCAGTACTTC,CASSVGGTSADEQYF
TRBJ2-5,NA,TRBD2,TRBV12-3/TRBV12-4,TGTGCCAGCAGGCGGGACTACAAAGAGACCCAGTACTTC,CASRRDYKETQYF
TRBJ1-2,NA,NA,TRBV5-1,TGCGCCAGCAGCTTAAGTATAGCCAACTATGGCTACACCTTC,CASSLSIANYGYTF
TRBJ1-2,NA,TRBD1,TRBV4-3,TGCGCCAGCAGCCAAGCCACCAGGGGGGCCTATGGCTACACCTTC,CASSQATRGAYGYTF
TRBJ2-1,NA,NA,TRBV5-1,TGCGCCAGCAGCTCAGGTCCGGGACGTTCATCCTACAATGAGCAGTTCTTC,CASSSGPGRSSYNEQFF